These T cell receptor beta chains were read from a single sample in a study of CD8+ T cells in alopecia areata. Assay used: immunoSEQ multiplex PCR; TCRdb lists only in-frame clones, some missing. This table has under 85,000 clones, about half appearing once. This specimen consisted of CD8+ T cells sorted from blood, obtained at week 0. These receptors originate from a human donor with alopecia areata. CDR3s include the opening cysteine and the closing phenylalanine or tryptophan. D genes are given only for firm matches. Rows may omit the clone size; those that give it use once, few, many or a size class.

cdr3_nt | cdr3_aa | j_call | v_call | d_call | clone_size
TGTGCCAGCAGCTCCCCTCCCCGTGGCGAGGGACCTGGGGAGACCCAGTACTTC | CASSSPPRGEGPGETQYF | TRBJ2-5 | TRBV7-9 | - | -
TGCGCCAGCAGCCTGCGGGCCGGGCAGGAAGGGTACATTCAGTACTTC | CASSLRAGQEGYIQYF | TRBJ2-4 | TRBV4-1 | - | -
TGCAGCGTTGATTGGCAGTACCAAGAGACCCAGTACTTC | CSVDWQYQETQYF | TRBJ2-5 | TRBV29-1 | - | few
TGCAGCGCCGGAGATGAGCAGTTCTTC | CSAGDEQFF | TRBJ2-1 | TRBV29-1 | - | few
TGCGCCAGCAGCCCGCTCTACAATGAGCAGTTCTTC | CASSPLYNEQFF | TRBJ2-1 | TRBV4-1 | - | -
TGTGCCTGGAGACATGGGGGCACGGTCTACGAGCAGTACTTC | CAWRHGGTVYEQYF | TRBJ2-7 | TRBV30 | - | -
TGTGCCAGCAGCTACGCACCTTGGGCAGGGTTATCCACAGATACGCAGTATTTT | CASSYAPWAGLSTDTQYF | TRBJ2-3 | TRBV7-2 | - | medium-sized
TGCAGCGTTCCCCCGGAGGGATGGATGGGCTACACCTTC | CSVPPEGWMGYTF | TRBJ1-2 | TRBV29-1 | - | -
TGTGCCAGCAGCGTATCCGGGACTAGCCAAGAGACCCAGTACTTC | CASSVSGTSQETQYF | TRBJ2-5 | TRBV9 | TRBD2 | few
TGTGCCAGCAGCGACTTCCCCGAGCAGTACTTC | CASSDFPEQYF | TRBJ2-7 | TRBV2 | - | -
TGCGCCAGCAGCCAAGAGACGGGAAGGGCAGATACGCAGTATTTT | CASSQETGRADTQYF | TRBJ2-3 | TRBV4-1 | - | few
TGTGCCTGGAGCCCCCGACAGGGATGGAACGAGCAGTACTTC | CAWSPRQGWNEQYF | TRBJ2-7 | TRBV30 | TRBD1 | -
TGTGCCAGCAGCAGCTTTATAGGGTCCATTGAAGCTTTCTTT | CASSSFIGSIEAFF | TRBJ1-1 | TRBV7-9 | - | -
TGTGCCTGGAGTGCGGGACAGTTACCTAACGAGCAGTACTTC | CAWSAGQLPNEQYF | TRBJ2-7 | TRBV30 | TRBD1 | -
TGTGCCAGCAGCTTGTGGCCCCGGGGACCGAAGAACACTGAAGCTTTCTTT | CASSLWPRGPKNTEAFF | TRBJ1-1 | TRBV5-4 | - | -
TGTGCCAGCTCCAAGGAAGACAGCGCCACAGATACGCAGTATTTT | CASSKEDSATDTQYF | TRBJ2-3 | TRBV7-3 | - | -
TGTGCCAGCAGCGGAGTTAAACTAGCGGGAGTTCGTGAGCAGTTCTTC | CASSGVKLAGVREQFF | TRBJ2-1 | TRBV7-9 | TRBD2 | -
TGTGCCAGCAGCGTAGAAGATGGCCTACTCTGGGAGACCCAGTACTTC | CASSVEDGLLWETQYF | TRBJ2-5 | TRBV9 | - | -
TGTGCTAGCCTACCAGGGGATGAGCAGTTCTTC | CASLPGDEQFF | TRBJ2-1 | TRBV12-5 | - | few
TGCAGCGTTTCGATGGACAATGAGCAGTTCTTC | CSVSMDNEQFF | TRBJ2-1 | TRBV29-1 | - | -
TGTGCCATCAGTGAGTCGGGAGAGACCCAGTACTTC | CAISESGETQYF | TRBJ2-5 | TRBV10-3 | - | few
TGTGCCAGCAGTGACGAGCCTGGGGAGCAGTACTTC | CASSDEPGEQYF | TRBJ2-7 | TRBV6-1 | - | few
TGTGCCAGCGGAGGACCGGGACTAGCATCCCTGAATGAGCAGTTCTTC | CASGGPGLASLNEQFF | TRBJ2-1 | TRBV7-2 | TRBD2 | -
TGTGCCAGCAGTGACACACGGACTAGCGACTACAATGAGCAGTTCTTC | CASSDTRTSDYNEQFF | TRBJ2-1 | TRBV6-4 | TRBD2 | -
TGTGCCAGCAGTGAATTTATTGGGCGGGTGCTGGAGACCCAGTACTTC | CASSEFIGRVLETQYF | TRBJ2-5 | TRBV6-1 | - | -
TGCAGCGTTCGCAGGGCGAACACCGGGGAGCTGTTTTTT | CSVRRANTGELFF | TRBJ2-2 | TRBV29-1 | - | -
TGTGCCATCGGGCGGAGCGTGGAAGAGACCCAGTACTTC | CAIGRSVEETQYF | TRBJ2-5 | TRBV10-3 | - | few
TGTGCCAGCAGTTTTCCCGGAGAGACCCAGTACTTC | CASSFPGETQYF | TRBJ2-5 | TRBV27 | - | -
TGCAGCGCCCAAGTGGGTTACGAGCAGTACTTC | CSAQVGYEQYF | TRBJ2-7 | TRBV29-1 | - | -
TGTGCCACCAGCAGAGATTCAACAGGGGGACCTAGCACAGATACGCAGTATTTT | CATSRDSTGGPSTDTQYF | TRBJ2-3 | TRBV15 | TRBD1 | -
TGTGCCAGCAGTTCCTCATCTGAGAACACTGAAGCTTTCTTT | CASSSSSENTEAFF | TRBJ1-1 | TRBV6-4 | - | few
TGTGCCAGCAGTTTATTGGGGGCTGGCAATCAGCCCCAGCATTTT | CASSLLGAGNQPQHF | TRBJ1-5 | TRBV27 | - | few
TGTGCCAGCAGTTCACTAGCGGGAGGGCCTCTTGAGACCCAGTACTTC | CASSSLAGGPLETQYF | TRBJ2-5 | TRBV6-5 | TRBD2 | -
TGTGCCAGCAGTTCCAATCAGCCCCAGCATTTT | CASSSNQPQHF | TRBJ1-5 | TRBV6-1 | - | once
TGTGCCAGCACCCCACTGGGAGGGCCCGACAATGAGCAGTTCTTC | CASTPLGGPDNEQFF | TRBJ2-1 | TRBV5-4 | TRBD2 | few
TGTGCCAGCAGCGTATCCCACAGCAATCAGCCCCAGCATTTT | CASSVSHSNQPQHF | TRBJ1-5 | TRBV9 | - | few
TGCAGCCTCAGCGGGGGCAGTGAGCAGTTCTTC | CSLSGGSEQFF | TRBJ2-1 | TRBV29-1 | TRBD2 | -
TGTGCCAGCAGCTTGAAGGATACGCAGTATTTT | CASSLKDTQYF | TRBJ2-3 | TRBV5-6 | - | -
TGTGCCAGCAGCCCTCTAGCGGGAGCTGGGAATGAGCAGTTCTTC | CASSPLAGAGNEQFF | TRBJ2-1 | TRBV9 | TRBD2 | few
TGTGCCAGCAGCTTCCGGAGTTACGAGCAGTACTTC | CASSFRSYEQYF | TRBJ2-7 | TRBV13 | - | -
TGTGCCAGCAGTTTGGGGACTAGCGGGAAAGCCCAGTACTTC | CASSLGTSGKAQYF | TRBJ2-5 | TRBV27 | TRBD2 | -
TGCAGCGTTGAAGTACAAGAGACCCAGTACTTC | CSVEVQETQYF | TRBJ2-5 | TRBV29-1 | - | few
TGTGCCAGCAGCACGGGACTAGGTGAGCAGTTCTTC | CASSTGLGEQFF | TRBJ2-1 | TRBV7-9 | TRBD2 | many
TGTGCCAGCAGCTTATGGGACAGGAGGAACACCGGGGAGCTGTTTTTT | CASSLWDRRNTGELFF | TRBJ2-2 | TRBV13 | TRBD1 | -
TGTGCCAGCAGTCTCCAGCGGGAGGGCCTCTACGAGCAGTACTTC | CASSLQREGLYEQYF | TRBJ2-7 | TRBV27 | TRBD2 | few
TGTGCCAGCAGGGATGGGGCGGATTACGAGCAGTACTTC | CASRDGADYEQYF | TRBJ2-7 | TRBV7-9 | - | -
TGCAGCGCCCTCCCCGGGACAGGGGATCGAGAGCAGTACTTC | CSALPGTGDREQYF | TRBJ2-7 | TRBV29-1 | TRBD1 | -
TGCGCCAGCAGGTTGGACAAGCCCCAAGAGACCCAGTACTTC | CASRLDKPQETQYF | TRBJ2-5 | TRBV10-2 | - | -
TGTGCCACCAGCGACAGCTACGAGCAGTACTTC | CATSDSYEQYF | TRBJ2-7 | TRBV15 | - | -
TGTGCCAGCAGCGCTCGACAGGGGCCTGCGAAGGAGCAGTACTTC | CASSARQGPAKEQYF | TRBJ2-7 | TRBV7-9 | TRBD1 | -
TGCGCCAGCGGGGGGACTAGCGGGAGTGTCGAGCAGTACTTC | CASGGTSGSVEQYF | TRBJ2-7 | TRBV4-1 | TRBD2 | -
TGTGCCTACCGCTCGGACAGGCTCTCCCCCTCTGGGGCCAACGTCCTGACTTTC | CAYRSDRLSPSGANVLTF | TRBJ2-6 | TRBV30 | TRBD1 | few
TGCGCCAGCAGCGACCCAGGTAGTGGACAGGGAGGCTACGAGCAGTACTTC | CASSDPGSGQGGYEQYF | TRBJ2-7 | TRBV10-2 | TRBD1 | -
TGTGCCAGCATGGTACAGGGAGCCACTGAAGCTTTCTTT | CASMVQGATEAFF | TRBJ1-1 | TRBV5-4 | - | -
TGCGCCAGCAGCCAAGCCGGGCTTGACGTACCCCTCACAGATACGCAGTATTTT | CASSQAGLDVPLTDTQYF | TRBJ2-3 | TRBV23-1 | - | -
TGTGCCAGCAGTGATAGGATGGGGGTATATAGCAATCAGCCCCAGCATTTT | CASSDRMGVYSNQPQHF | TRBJ1-5 | TRBV6-1 | - | -
TGTGCCAGCAGCCCGGGACTAGCGGGTTCCTACAATGAGCAGTTCTTC | CASSPGLAGSYNEQFF | TRBJ2-1 | TRBV28 | TRBD2 | once